This record looks at one T cell receptor (beta chain) sequence and its context. What it recognizes is unknown. This specimen belongs to a study of shared clonotypes between healthy human individuals. Whole-study results and caveats: The generation probabilities recorded for non-shared clonotypes fell below those of clonotypes shared by all four donors. A small donor pool kept down the genetic and exposure-history diversity that was represented.

Sequencing used immunoSEQ multiplex PCR; TCRdb keeps in-frame clones, though not all of them. Here the sample spans 600,000 to 750,000 clones, roughly 87% being singletons. The V segment lost 6 bases and the J segment 7 bases; nucleotides outside the gene matches: 15. Germline V gene sequence: CDR1 LNHDA, CDR2 SQIVND (reference sequence). This CDR3 contains 18 residues. The V and J genes are TRBV19 and TRBJ2-1; the match to TRBD2 covers 13 bases. The sequence derives from a man younger than 30 in good health. Some clones in this sample may be carry-over from other donors' samples. Sequencing input: memory CD8+ T cells from PBMCs. Described subset: CD45RO+ cells pooled with CCR7-negative TemRA cells. CDR3 DNA sequence: TGTGCCAGTAGCCCCCTAGGGACTAGCGGGATTAAGGGTAATGAGCAGTTCTTC. Translation gives CASSPLGTSGIKGNEQFF. Variable domain in full (rest from reference TRBV19 and TRBJ2-1): DGGITQSPKYLFRKEGQNVTLSCEQNLNHDAMYWYRQDPGQGLRLIYYSQIVNDFQKGDIAEGYSVSREKKESFPLTVTSAQKNPTAFYLCASSPLGTSGIKGNEQFFGPGTRLTVL.